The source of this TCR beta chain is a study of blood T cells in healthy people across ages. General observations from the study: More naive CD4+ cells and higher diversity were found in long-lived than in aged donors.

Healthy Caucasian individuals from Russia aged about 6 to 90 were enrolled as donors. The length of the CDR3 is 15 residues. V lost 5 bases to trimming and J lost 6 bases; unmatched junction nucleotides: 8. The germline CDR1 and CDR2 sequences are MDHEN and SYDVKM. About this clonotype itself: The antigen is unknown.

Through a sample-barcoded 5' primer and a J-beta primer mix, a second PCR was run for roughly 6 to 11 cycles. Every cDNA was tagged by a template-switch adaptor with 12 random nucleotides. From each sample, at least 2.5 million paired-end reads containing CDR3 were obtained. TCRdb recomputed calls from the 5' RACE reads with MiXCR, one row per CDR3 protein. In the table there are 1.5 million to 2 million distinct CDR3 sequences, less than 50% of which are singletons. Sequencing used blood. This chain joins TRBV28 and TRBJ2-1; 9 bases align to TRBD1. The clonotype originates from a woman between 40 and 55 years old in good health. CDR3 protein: CASSPRQGGANEQFF. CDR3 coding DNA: TGTGCCAGCAGTCCCCGACAGGGGGGGGCCAATGAGCAGTTCTTC. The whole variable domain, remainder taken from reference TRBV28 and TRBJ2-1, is DVKVTQSSRYLVKRTGEKVFLECVQDMDHENMFWYRQDPGLGLRLIYFSYDVKMKEKGDIPEGYSVSREKKERFSLILESASTNQTSMYLCASSPRQGGANEQFFGPGTRLTVL.